This T cell receptor (beta chain) comes out of a study of T cell repertoires in cytomegalovirus infection. Overall study: Used in the study were CMV epitopes, some recently identified and HLA-C-restricted, others well-studied and HLA-B-restricted. CMV infection together with matching HLA type was indicated by public TCR beta signatures.

TCRdb recomputed calls from the reads with MiXCR, one row per CDR3 protein. The profile shows under 500,000 distinct CDR3 sequences, roughly 42% of them singletons. General study findings and limits: Of the TCR beta families, the public ones yielded a cumulative frequency that identified carriers of CMV plus the relevant HLA. The ex vivo response was dominated by HLA-C-restricted CMV-specific TCR beta clonotypes.

CDR1 and CDR2 from the germline V gene are MNHNY and SVGAGI (reference sequence). Trimming removed 0 bases at V and 0 bases at J, with 13 bases between. The CDR3 extends over 17 amino acids. To note about this clonotype: Antigen unknown.

V and J are TRBV6-6 and TRBJ2-3; no reliable D call. The TCR comes from a human donor in good health (CMV status not recorded). Some clones in this sample may be carry-over from other donors' samples. The input for sequencing was cultured PBMCs, taken from culture after CMV antigen stimulation. The CDR3 spells CASSYSTRYTSTDTQYF. Here the CDR3 DNA reads TGTGCCAGCAGTTACTCCACACGGTACACTAGCACAGATACGCAGTATTTT.